This T cell receptor beta chain was obtained from a study of T cell clones after liver transplantation. For the study at large: Samples came from ITN030ST, which attempted immunosuppression withdrawal within 2 years of liver transplantation.

The trim removed 5 bases at V and 5 bases at J, leaving 5 bases unmatched. The germline gives CDR1 MNHNS, CDR2 SASEGT. The CDR3 loop spans 13 amino acids. Assay used: immunoSEQ multiplex PCR; TCRdb lists only in-frame clones, some missing. The sample holds more than 95,000 clones; about nine tenths are singletons and the top ten take around 0.83%. This sequence was found in a human patient who received a liver transplant. Some T cells may arise from the graft donor. The rearrangement joins TRBV6-1 to TRBJ1-1, with TRBD1 matching 7 bases. The starting material was CD4+ T cells from blood, obtained 12 months after liver transplant. CDR3: CASSREGATEAFF. Here the CDR3 DNA reads TGTGCCAGCAGTCGTGAGGGGGCTACTGAAGCTTTCTTT.